This T cell receptor beta chain was recorded in a study of shared clonotypes between healthy human individuals. Overall study findings and caveats: Sequencing of the sorted subsets was shown by rarefaction to be incomplete despite large depth.

Germline values: CDR1 SNHLY, CDR2 FYNNEI. This CDR3 has 15 residues. Trimming cost V 4 bases and J 4 bases; bases outside gene matches: 7. Sequenced by immunoSEQ multiplex PCR; TCRdb stores in-frame clones only, minus some. The table has roughly 2.5 million clones, approximately 92% seen once; the top ten hold more than 0.12%. As regards this clone: Its specificity is not known.

Sequencing input: naive CD4+ T cells sorted from blood. The subset: CD45RA+ positively selected. This TCR derives from a man aged 18 to 29 in good health. V and J are TRBV2 and TRBJ1-5; 7 bases line up with TRBD1. The CDR3 DNA follows: TGTGCCAGCAGTGGAGTTGACAGGGAAAATCAGCCCCAGCATTTT. Protein: CASSGVDRENQPQHF.